This TCR beta chain was identified during a study of cytomegalovirus exposure and HLA in healthy donors. Overall study results and limits: The study flagged roughly 150 TCR beta chains as cytomegalovirus-associated.

Donors consisted of healthy bone marrow donors. Each donor was nominally healthy when sampled (though unrecorded immune exposures were likely). Of note for this clone: Its antigen is unidentified.

Trimming took 4 bases from V and 11 from J, leaving 17 bases between them. This CDR3 has 13 amino acids. From germline, CDR1 is SNHLY and CDR2 FYNNEI. Primers for the PCR totalled 60 Vbeta and 13 Jbeta. Produced via immunoSEQ multiplex PCR; TCRdb's table is partial and in-frame only. The table shows approximately 120,000 clones, with roughly four fifths occurring only once. The chain is built from TRBV2 and TRBJ1-1, with a possible D match to TRBD1 (5 bases). The sequenced sample was PBMCs. The TCR comes from a woman aged 60-75 years in good health and CMV-seropositive. CDR3 region: CASSGHRPGVAFF. CDR3 bases: TGTGCCAGCAGTGGACACAGGCCGGGGGTGGCTTTCTTT.